This TCR beta chain appears in the sequencing data of a study of cytomegalovirus exposure and HLA in healthy donors. Assay: immunoSEQ multiplex PCR; the TCRdb copy retains only in-frame clones and omits some. The table shows 140,000 or so clones, with about 87% occurring only once. Trimming at V came to 4 bases and at J to 7 bases, leaving 11 bases not matched to a gene. Germline CDR1 and CDR2: SGDLS and YYNGEE. The CDR3 extends over 15 amino acids. Study observations and caveats: The study labeled fewer than 200 TCR beta chains cytomegalovirus-associated. There were a few CMV-associated chains whose specificity for CMV antigens was confirmed in vitro. First-cohort TCR clusters tended to co-occur in the 130 or so validation repertoires, a later analysis found. Rare TCR sequences dominated, though some public TCRs recurred in many donors.

As regards this clone: Its cognate antigen is unknown.

Source material: PBMCs. This TCR was recovered from a man between 18 and 29 years old in good health and CMV-seropositive. This sequence joins TRBV9 and TRBJ1-5; 7 bases fit TRBD1. CDR3 sequence: CASSSSDRSGQPQHF. CDR3 coding DNA: TGTGCCAGCAGCTCTTCGGACAGGTCCGGGCAGCCCCAGCATTTT.